This T cell receptor (beta chain) stems from a study of T cell responses to AZD1222 COVID-19 vaccine. Regarding the study as a whole: Donor demographics were predominantly white British with a female majority; clonal diversity may be underestimated. Seropositivity was recorded at baseline in only a handful of AZD1222 recipients. After two AZD1222 doses, spike-specific TCR breadth and depth rose versus day 0.

A note on this clone: Its antigen is undetermined.

The data were produced by immunoSEQ multiplex PCR, yet TCRdb's version contains in-frame clones alone and is incomplete. The sample includes around 100,000 clones, 90% of them seen just once. The CDR3 has 13 residues. The V gene's germline CDR1 is LNHDA and CDR2 SQIVND (reference sequence). Trimming cost V 1 base and J 3 bases, with 6 bases left between them. The origin of this receptor is an adult in good health. The sequences come from peripheral blood, collected on day 0 of AZD1222 vaccination. The rearrangement uses TRBV19 and TRBJ1-2; D gene ambiguous. CDR3 DNA: TGTGCCAGTAGTATAGCCGGTGACTATGGCTACACCTTC. Translated: CASSIAGDYGYTF.